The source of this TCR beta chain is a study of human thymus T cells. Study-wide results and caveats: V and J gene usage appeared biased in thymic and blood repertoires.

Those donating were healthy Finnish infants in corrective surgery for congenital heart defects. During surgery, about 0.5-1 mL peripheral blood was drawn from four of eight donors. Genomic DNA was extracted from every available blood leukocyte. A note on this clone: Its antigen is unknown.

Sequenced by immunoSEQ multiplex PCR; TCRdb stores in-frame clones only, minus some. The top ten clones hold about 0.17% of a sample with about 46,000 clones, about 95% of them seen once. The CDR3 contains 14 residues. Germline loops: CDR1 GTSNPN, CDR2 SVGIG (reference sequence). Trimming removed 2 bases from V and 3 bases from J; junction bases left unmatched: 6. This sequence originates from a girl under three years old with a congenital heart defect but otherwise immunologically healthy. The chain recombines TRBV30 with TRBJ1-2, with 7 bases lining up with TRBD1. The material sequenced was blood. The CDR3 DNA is TGTGCCTGGAGTCACAGGGGTTGGGACTATGGCTACACCTTC. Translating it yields CAWSHRGWDYGYTF.